Following are 30 T cell receptor beta chains from one sample sequenced in a study of T cell responses to AZD1222 COVID-19 vaccine (dated by TCRdb to 2020 to 2023). Library construction relied on the immunoSEQ multiplex PCR assay. Not all clones reach the TCRdb copy of this immuneACCESS table, which keeps in-frame sequences only. Checked studies attribute under half of the gap to unresolved V genes and leave the rest unexplained. The sample table contains about 120,000 clones; only one count was recorded for 70% to 90% of them. The top ten hold around 8% of the sample. The time point label of this sample denotes: baseline before first vaccination. Sequenced material: peripheral blood, taken on day 0 of AZD1222 vaccination. The receptors were sampled from an adult in good health.

The J gene is TRBJ1-3, the V gene TRBV30, with D possibly matching TRBD1 (5 bases). Deletions cut 0 bases from V and 2 bases from J, with 11 bases between. There are 15 residues in the CDR3. The germline gives CDR1 GTSNPN, CDR2 SVGIG (reference sequence). The CDR3 DNA sequence: TGTGCCTGGAGTGTACTCTCCAGGGCTGGAAACACCATATATTTT. Translated, it gives CAWSVLSRAGNTIYF. Looking up the rest from reference TRBV30 and TRBJ1-3 gives the full variable domain: SQTIHQWPATLVQPVGSPLSLECTVEGTSNPNLYWYRQAAGRGLQLLFYSVGIGQISSEVPQNLSASRPQDRQFILSSKKLLLSDSGFYLCAWSVLSRAGNTIYFGEGSWLTVV.

V is TRBV7-2 and J is TRBJ1-4; the D is unclear. This CDR3 is built from 14 residues. V dropped 3 bases and J dropped 7 bases, with 12 bases sitting between them. The germline V gene has CDR1 SGHTA and CDR2 FQGNSA. For the CDR3, the DNA is TGTGCCAGCAGCTTGTCTCTGAGAATTGAAAAACTGTTTTTT. As protein: CASSLSLRIEKLFF.

The chain combines TRBV5-1 with TRBJ1-3; tentative D call: TRBD1 (5 bases). V shed 4 bases and J shed 0 bases, with 17 bases lying between them. Per the germline V gene, CDR1 is SGHRS and CDR2 is YFSETQ. The CDR3 sequence is 17 residues long. CDR3 DNA: TGCGCCAGCAGCACAGGAGGCGCAGCTACCTCTGGAAACACCATATATTTT. Translation: CASSTGGAATSGNTIYF.

The chain uses TRBV2 and TRBJ2-5, with 7 bases fitting TRBD2. V lost 1 base to trimming and J lost 1 base; unmatched junction nucleotides: 9. The CDR3 extends over 17 amino acids. Germline V lookup: CDR1 SNHLY, CDR2 FYNNEI. The CDR3 nucleotides are TGTGCCAGCAGTGAAGAGGTGGCGGGAGCGGGCCAAGAGACCCAGTACTTC. This codes for CASSEEVAGAGQETQYF.

The chain couples TRBV4-2 to TRBJ2-7; the match to TRBD2 covers 12 bases. Germline V gene data show CDR1 as LGHNA and CDR2 as YNFKEQ. The CDR3 has 17 amino acids. V gave up 1 base and J gave up 1 base; unmatched junction bases: 5. The CDR3: CASSQALTSGGSYEQYF. CDR3 DNA: TGTGCCAGCAGCCAAGCCCTAACTAGCGGGGGGTCCTACGAGCAGTACTTC.

V and J are TRBV5-1 and TRBJ2-7, with 9 nucleotides matching TRBD2. V shed 0 bases, J shed 3 bases, and the junction held 7 bases outside the gene matches. Germline values: CDR1 SGHRS, CDR2 YFSETQ. The CDR3 covers 16 residues. The CDR3 reads CASSLEGRAGGYEQYF. The CDR3 bases are TGCGCCAGCAGCTTGGAGGGTCGAGCGGGAGGCTACGAGCAGTACTTC.

This chain links TRBV28 with TRBJ2-7, with 9 bases identical to TRBD2. The germline gives CDR1 MDHEN, CDR2 SYDVKM. V lost 3 bases and J lost 2; bases outside the gene matches: 2. CDR3 length: 14 residues. CDR3 amino acids: CASSFLAGAYEQYF. Here the CDR3 DNA reads TGTGCCAGCAGTTTTTTAGCGGGGGCCTACGAGCAGTACTTC.

V and J are TRBV29-1 and TRBJ2-7, with D unclear. Germline V gene data show CDR1 as SQVTM and CDR2 as ANQGSEA. The CDR3 sequence is 12 residues long. Trimming removed 2 bases from V and 3 bases from J, with 8 bases in between. CDR3 protein: CSVELQNYEQYF. In DNA form, the CDR3 reads TGCAGCGTTGAACTACAGAACTACGAGCAGTACTTC.

V usage is TRBV25-1 and J usage is TRBJ1-3; the D gene is possibly TRBD1 (5 bases). The CDR3 totals 18 residues. The germline V gene has CDR1 MGHDK and CDR2 SYGVNS. Deletions cut 3 bases from V and 0 bases from J, with 18 bases between. In DNA, the CDR3 is TGTGCCAGCAGTGAGGGGGGTATCAGGTCCCACTCTGGAAACACCATATATTTT. It translates to CASSEGGIRSHSGNTIYF.

The chain joins TRBV18 to TRBJ2-3; 14 bases match TRBD2. J gave up 3 bases and V 2 bases, and 7 bases lay outside the gene matches. This CDR3 spans 18 amino acids. Looked up from germline, CDR1 is KGHSH and CDR2 is LQKENI. CDR3 coding DNA: TGTGCCAGCTCACCAGGGACTAGCGGGGGTGTCCAAACAGATACGCAGTATTTT. This translates into CASSPGTSGGVQTDTQYF.

The genes are TRBV2 and TRBJ1-1, with D perhaps matching TRBD1 (5 bases). The V end was cut by 4 bases, the J end by 3 bases, with 18 bases between. CDR1 and CDR2 from the germline V gene are SNHLY and FYNNEI. The CDR3 sequence is 16 residues long. The CDR3 here is CASSGRALFTDTEAFF. In nucleotides, the CDR3 is TGTGCCAGCAGTGGCAGGGCGTTGTTTACGGACACTGAAGCTTTCTTT.

The chain combines TRBV7-9 with TRBJ1-6, with D uncertain. V was shortened by 8 bases and J by 13 bases, with 18 bases between the two germline ends. Looked up from germline, CDR1 is SEHNR and CDR2 is FQNEAQ (reference sequence). The CDR3 covers 13 residues. CDR3 region: CASSGGMEKPLHF. The CDR3 DNA is TGTGCCAGCTCGGGAGGTATGGAAAAGCCCCTCCACTTT.

This sequence joins TRBV19 and TRBJ1-1, with TRBD1 matching over 8 bases. This CDR3 has 13 amino acids. Per germline, CDR1 LNHDA and CDR2 SQIVND (reference sequence). Trimming took 4 bases from V and 2 from J; bases not matched to a gene: 0. The CDR3 loop reads CASSTGGNTEAFF. The CDR3 coding sequence is TGTGCCAGTAGTACAGGGGGCAACACTGAAGCTTTCTTT.

This chain joins TRBV25-1 and TRBJ2-2; 8 nucleotides match TRBD1. CDR1 is MGHDK and CDR2 is SYGVNS in the germline V gene. V was clipped by 6 bases and J by 6 bases; unmatched bases: 3. The CDR3 contains 13 residues. In nucleotides, the CDR3 is TGTGCCAGCAGACCGACAGGGGCCGGGGAGCTGTTTTTT. It codes for CASRPTGAGELFF.

The chain recombines TRBV30 with TRBJ1-6; D not certain. CDR3 length: 13 amino acids. Germline V CDR1 and CDR2: GTSNPN, SVGIG (reference sequence). The V and J ends lost 1 base and 7 bases respectively, with 8 bases between them. CDR3 loop: CAWSDAVNSPLHF. In DNA, the CDR3 is TGTGCCTGGAGTGACGCAGTCAATTCACCCCTCCACTTT.

V gene TRBV15 combines with J gene TRBJ2-5; D gene ambiguous. This CDR3 is 13 amino acids long. Germline CDR1 reads LNHNV; CDR2 reads YYDKDF (reference sequence). The V end was cut by 1 base, the J end by 5 bases, with 8 bases between. CDR3 protein: CATSRGAQETQYF. The CDR3 nucleotides read TGTGCCACCAGCAGAGGGGCTCAGGAGACCCAGTACTTC.

This chain links TRBV4-1 with TRBJ2-7, with D possibly called TRBD1 or TRBD2 (6 bases each). CDR1 is MGHRA, CDR2 YSYEKL, per germline. The CDR3 extends over 15 amino acids. V was cut by 3 bases and J by 0 bases, with 12 bases left in between. CDR3 in DNA: TGCGCCAGCAGCCACCCTCCGGGGGCCTCCTACGAGCAGTACTTC. It yields the protein CASSHPPGASYEQYF.

This chain connects TRBV4-1 to TRBJ1-6; TRBD1 matches 7 bases. CDR3 length: 18 residues. Germline V gene lookup returns CDR1 MGHRA and CDR2 YSYEKL. V gave up 2 bases and J gave up 0 bases; unmatched junction bases: 7. The DNA of the CDR3 is TGCGCCAGCAGCCAAAGGCCGGGACAGATCTCCTATAATTCACCCCTCCACTTT. As protein: CASSQRPGQISYNSPLHF.

This chain uses TRBV10-3 with TRBJ2-7, with 11 bases that match TRBD2. This CDR3 contains 13 residues. With 11 bases clipped from V and 3 bases from J, the junction kept 6 bases outside the gene matches. The germline V gene has CDR1 ENHRY and CDR2 SYGVKD. The CDR3 nucleotides read TGTGCCGTCTCCGGGACTAGCGGCTACGAGCAGTACTTC. This encodes CAVSGTSGYEQYF.

The gene calls are TRBV19 and TRBJ1-2; D is possibly TRBD1 (5 bases). Germline V gene sequence: CDR1 LNHDA, CDR2 SQIVND (reference sequence). The length of the CDR3 is 14 residues. Trimming removed 4 bases at V and 8 bases at J, with 17 bases between. The CDR3 nucleotides read TGTGCCAGTAGTACCTCGGGACGGCGGTTGGGCTACACCTTC. Protein sequence: CASSTSGRRLGYTF.

This clone occurred once. J is TRBJ1-1 and V is TRBV12-1. TRBV12-1 is an annotated pseudogene. The CDR3 runs to 18 residues. This CDR3 is CASSFVWGYKGSDPEAFF. CDR3 nucleotides: TGTGCCAGCAGCTTTGTTTGGGGTTATAAGGGCTCCGACCCTGAAGCTTTCTTT.

This chain links TRBV12-3 or TRBV12-4 with TRBJ1-5; D is undetermined. This CDR3 is 13 amino acids long. V lost 5 bases to trimming and J lost 3 bases, with 8 bases between them. The CDR3 coding sequence is TGTGCCAGCAGTCCATTGGCCAATCAGCCCCAGCATTTT. Its protein is CASSPLANQPQHF.

The gene calls are TRBV5-6 and TRBJ1-2; D might be TRBD1 (5 bases). The CDR3 consists of 13 residues. Trimming shortened V by 8 bases and J by 8 bases, and 19 bases separated the two germline ends. The germline CDR1 and CDR2 sequences are SGHDT and YYEEEE. The CDR3 nucleotides read TGTGCCAGTACTTGGGAGGGGAGAGGCGGCTACACCTTC. Translation: CASTWEGRGGYTF.

The J gene is TRBJ2-5, the V gene TRBV18; D uncertain. Deletions cut 4 bases from V and 1 base from J, with 13 bases between. The germline V gene encodes CDR1 KGHSH and CDR2 LQKENI. The CDR3 runs to 15 residues. DNA of the CDR3: TGTGCCAGCTCACGACACAACCAGGTCCAAGAGACCCAGTACTTC. Encoded protein: CASSRHNQVQETQYF.

A few counts support this clone. The sample has other DNA sequences that encode this CDR3 too. The V and J genes are TRBV11-2 and TRBJ2-5; 16 bases line up with TRBD2. Germline V lookup: CDR1 SGHAT, CDR2 FQNNGV. The CDR3 runs to 16 residues. Trimming cost V 3 bases and J 4 bases; bases outside gene matches: 2. The CDR3 DNA sequence: TGTGCCAGCAGCTTGGGGACTAGCGGGAGGGGAGAGACCCAGTACTTC. It yields the protein CASSLGTSGRGETQYF.

The chain is built from TRBV12-5 and TRBJ2-5; TRBD1 matches 7 bases. The trim removed 2 bases at V and 0 bases at J, leaving 9 bases unmatched. The CDR3 loop spans 17 amino acids. Germline V gives CDR1 LGHNT, CDR2 FRNRAP. In DNA form, the CDR3 reads TGTGCTAGTGGTTTGATTAGGACAGGTTATCACCAAGAGACCCAGTACTTC. As protein: CASGLIRTGYHQETQYF.

The chain has TRBV5-8 and TRBJ1-2; 8 bases match TRBD1. Germline V gives CDR1 SGHTS, CDR2 YDEGEE. J gave up 5 bases and V 4 bases, and 4 bases lay outside the gene matches. The CDR3 contains 13 residues. CDR3 protein: CASSPDRAYGYTF. In nucleotides, the CDR3 is TGTGCCAGCAGCCCGGACAGGGCTTATGGCTACACCTTC.

This chain connects TRBV19 to TRBJ1-5; D remains ambiguous. The germline V gene encodes CDR1 LNHDA and CDR2 SQIVND (reference sequence). The CDR3 consists of 14 residues. Trimming shortened V by 7 bases and J by 0 bases, and 10 bases separated the two germline ends. The CDR3 DNA reads as TGTGCCAGTATGGGCTACGATAGCAATCAGCCCCAGCATTTT. Protein sequence: CASMGYDSNQPQHF.

This rearrangement joins TRBV6-6 to TRBJ1-4, with D possibly matching TRBD1 (5 bases). The CDR3 is 14 amino acids. The ends were cut back, 4 bases at V and 7 bases at J, with 13 bases in the middle. Per germline, CDR1 MNHNY and CDR2 SVGAGI (reference sequence). This CDR3 reads CASSFQLGPEKLFF. CDR3 bases: TGTGCCAGCAGTTTTCAGTTGGGGCCTGAAAAACTGTTTTTT.

V gene TRBV3-1 (or the pseudogene TRBV3-2) combines with J gene TRBJ1-2; weak D call: TRBD1 (5 bases). Germline CDR1 reads LGHDT; CDR2 reads YNNKEL (reference sequence). The CDR3 spans 13 residues. Trimming took 1 base from V and 8 from J, leaving 11 bases between them. The CDR3 nucleotides are TGTGCCAGCAGCCAAGTTGCGGGGCAGGGCTACACCTTC. Its protein product is CASSQVAGQGYTF.